The clone carrying this T cell receptor (beta chain) was observed at least ten times. The junction differs from germline at one of its ends, possibly a read error. Primers used in a second PCR of about 7 to 11 cycles were a sample-barcoded 5' primer and a J-beta primer mix. TCRdb ran MiXCR on the 5' RACE reads and lists one entry per CDR3 protein. Of about 640,000 distinct CDR3 sequences in the sample, roughly 50% were seen once. This entry belongs to a study of blood T cells in healthy people across ages. The CDR3 consists of 15 residues. The chain links TRBV12-3 or TRBV12-4 to TRBJ1-2; TRBD1 matches 12 bases. Sequenced sample: blood. The receptor was derived from a man between 60 and 75 years old in good health. The CDR3 protein is CASSLGTGGNYGYTF. For the CDR3, the DNA is TGTGCCAGCAGCTTAGGGACAGGGGGCAACTATGGCTACACCTTC.